This T cell receptor beta chain is from a study of blood T cells in healthy people across ages. Study observations and caveats: Older age went with lower TCR beta diversity per million T cells, in a roughly linear way. With unsorted PBMCs, a conclusive comparison of naive versus antigen-experienced cells was not possible.

Germline V gene data show CDR1 as SQVTM and CDR2 as ANQGSEA. V was clipped by 1 base and J by 4 bases; unmatched bases: 10. The CDR3 contains 16 residues. This clonotype occurred a few times. Its matching antigen is unknown. PCR was performed a second time for roughly 6 to 12 cycles using a sample-barcoded 5' primer and a J-beta primer mix. Each CDR3 protein gets one entry after TCRdb re-called the 5' RACE reads with MiXCR. The data contain about 1.5 million distinct CDR3 sequences, about 42% of them singletons. The material sequenced was blood. The rearrangement links TRBV29-1 to TRBJ1-2; 9 bases are shared with TRBD1. The receptor comes from a woman aged 18-29 years in good health. This CDR3 is CSVEGFRDRAGYGYTF. Here the CDR3 DNA reads TGCAGCGTTGAAGGGTTCCGGGACAGGGCAGGCTATGGCTACACCTTC.